This T cell receptor beta chain emerged from a study of T cell clonality in common variable immunodeficiency. This CDR3 region has 15 residues. Germline V gives CDR1 SGHTA, CDR2 FQGNSA. Losses at the gene ends were 5 bases for V and 1 base for J; bases not matched to a gene: 6. This clone has at least ten counts. Its antigen is as yet unknown. The observed sequence ends 3 residues before the CDR3 terminus, with the missing tail filled in from the germline J gene. The repertoire was sequenced with immunoSEQ multiplex PCR; TCRdb's copy has only in-frame clones and lacks some. The repertoire shows over 40,000 clones, none seen only once; the top ten take approximately 6.3%. Findings and caveats of the study: Compared with healthy controls, CVID subjects showed increased TCRbeta clonality, mostly in about a third.

The chain joins TRBV7-2 to TRBJ2-7; 9 bases are shared with TRBD2. The sequencing sample was made of peripheral blood mononuclear cells. The TCR comes from a person between 18 and 75 years old in good health. The CDR3 here is CASSPLAGPSYEQYF. The part of the CDR3 DNA that was read is TGTGCCAGCAGCCCGCTAGCGGGGCCGTCCTACGAG.